A single sample gave rise to the 19 T cell receptor beta chains below, sequenced in a study of T cell responses to AZD1222 COVID-19 vaccine. TCRdb's table, derived via immunoSEQ multiplex PCR, lists solely in-frame clones and lacks some. The sample holds tens of thousands of clones; around 90% are singletons and the top ten take about 14%. The specimen was peripheral blood, collected 28 days after the second AZD1222 dose. The receptors come from an adult who received the AZD1222 COVID-19 vaccine.

The chain employs TRBV7-3 and TRBJ2-5; D is perhaps TRBD2 (5 bases). Trimming shortened V by 1 base and J by 4 bases, and 13 bases separated the two germline ends. This CDR3 spans 15 amino acids. CDR1 and CDR2 from the germline V gene are SGHTA and FQGTGA. The CDR3 DNA sequence: TGTGCCAGCAGCTTAATGGGGTCCGGAGGAGAGACCCAGTACTTC. It codes for CASSLMGSGGETQYF. The full variable domain, with the rest looked up from reference TRBV7-3 and TRBJ2-5, is GAGVSQTPSNKVTEKGKYVELRCDPISGHTALYWYRQSLGQGPEFLIYFQGTGAADDSGLPNDRFFAVRPEGSVSTLKIQRTERGDSAVYLCASSLMGSGGETQYFGPGTRLLVL.

The chain recombines TRBV2 with TRBJ1-1; 9 nucleotides match TRBD1. Trimming at V came to 8 bases and at J to 0 bases, leaving 10 bases not matched to a gene. The CDR3 covers 16 residues. The germline CDR1 and CDR2 sequences are SNHLY and FYNNEI. CDR3 sequence (DNA): TGTGCCAGCGACCTAACAGGGGGCCGGATGAACACTGAAGCTTTCTTT. It codes for CASDLTGGRMNTEAFF.

The chain employs TRBV11-2 and TRBJ2-5; weak D call: TRBD1 (6 bases). The CDR3 is 15 residues long. Between the trimmed V and J ends, which lost 2 bases and 1 base, there was a span of 11 bases. The germline V gene encodes CDR1 SGHAT and CDR2 FQNNGV. Here the CDR3 reads CASSLRGYSQETQYF. DNA for the CDR3: TGTGCCAGCAGCTTAAGGGGGTATAGCCAAGAGACCCAGTACTTC.

The J gene is TRBJ2-7, the V gene TRBV19; 9 positions agree with TRBD1. V was clipped by 6 bases and J by 2 bases; unmatched bases: 5. The germline V gene has CDR1 LNHDA and CDR2 SQIVND (reference sequence). The CDR3 covers 14 residues. In nucleotides, the CDR3 is TGTGCCAGTAGGCGGACAGGGGACCCCTACGAGCAGTACTTC. Residues: CASRRTGDPYEQYF.

The chain couples TRBV2 to TRBJ1-4, with D possibly TRBD1 on 5 matching bases. The germline V gene has CDR1 SNHLY and CDR2 FYNNEI. Trimming took off 7 bases at V and 8 bases at J, with 17 bases between the two ends. The CDR3 covers 14 residues. The CDR3 DNA reads as TGTGCCAGCACTCCGACAGCCTTGGGAGAAAAACTGTTTTTT. This encodes CASTPTALGEKLFF.

The chain couples TRBV24-1 to TRBJ2-7, with 14 bases matching TRBD2. J lost 0 bases, V lost 6 bases, and 9 bases had no gene match. CDR1 and CDR2 (germline): KGHDR, SFDVKD. The CDR3 contains 18 residues. For the CDR3, the DNA is TGTGCCACCAGTCTCCATAGGACTAGCGGGAGGAGCTCCTACGAGCAGTACTTC. Encoded protein: CATSLHRTSGRSSYEQYF.

This chain links TRBV30 with TRBJ1-1; 8 nucleotides align to TRBD1. After removal of 1 base from V and 8 bases from J, the junction contained 6 bases not matched to a gene. The CDR3 is made up of 13 amino acids. The germline gives CDR1 GTSNPN, CDR2 SVGIG (reference sequence). CDR3 nucleotides: TGTGCCTGGAGTGCTTTCGGACAGGGAGAAGCTTTCTTT. Translation: CAWSAFGQGEAFF.

In this sample, this clone turned up a few times. Since a much larger clone is just one base distant, this may be a read error. Other DNA sequences in the same sample also yield this CDR3. CDR3 loop: CAIGTGDSNQPQHF. CDR3 bases: TGTGCCATTGGGACAGGGGATAGCAATCAGCCCCAGCATTTT. The rearrangement links TRBV10-3 to TRBJ1-5, with 10 bases lining up with TRBD1. CDR3 size: 14 residues. Germline-derived CDR1 and CDR2 are ENHRY and SYGVKD. The V segment lost 9 bases and the J segment 0 bases; nucleotides outside the gene matches: 2.

V and J are TRBV5-1 and TRBJ2-1; 10 bases are shared with TRBD1. The V gene end was trimmed by 2 bases and the J gene end by 5 bases; junction bases not matched to a gene: 7. This CDR3 comprises 16 residues. Germline V gene lookup returns CDR1 SGHRS and CDR2 YFSETQ. The CDR3 loop is CASSFAGTGAHNEQFF. CDR3 DNA sequence: TGCGCCAGCAGCTTTGCCGGGACAGGGGCCCACAATGAGCAGTTCTTC.

This chain links TRBV5-1 with TRBJ2-1; a weak D match, TRBD1 (6 bases). CDR3 size: 13 residues. Germline CDR1 SGHRS, CDR2 YFSETQ. Trimming took off 5 bases at V and 5 bases at J, with 11 bases between the two ends. The CDR3 spells CASSMGADNEQFF. The CDR3 DNA reads TGCGCCAGCAGTATGGGGGCAGACAATGAGCAGTTCTTC.

The chain couples TRBV12-3 or TRBV12-4 to TRBJ2-5; D remains ambiguous. V lost 0 bases, J lost 5 bases, and 7 bases lay in between. This CDR3 has 13 amino acids. CDR3: CASSLAGLETQYF. CDR3 sequence (DNA): TGTGCCAGCAGTTTAGCAGGGCTGGAGACCCAGTACTTC.

The rearrangement links TRBV3-1 (or the pseudogene TRBV3-2) to TRBJ2-5; maybe TRBD2 (5 bases). V dropped 0 bases and J dropped 7 bases, with 18 bases sitting between them. Germline assignment: CDR1 LGHDT and CDR2 YNNKEL (reference sequence). CDR3 length equals 16 residues. In DNA form, the CDR3 reads TGTGCCAGCAGCCAAGATAGGGCCAGCCCTGGGAGGACCCAGTACTTC. As protein: CASSQDRASPGRTQYF.

CDR3 DNA sequence: TGTGCCAGCAAAAAGCAATATAATTCACCCCTCCACTTT. Protein product: CASKKQYNSPLHF. The gene calls are TRBV27 and TRBJ1-6; D remains unclear. The CDR3 is 13 residues long. The V and J ends lost 7 bases and 4 bases respectively, with 8 bases between them. Germline V gene sequence: CDR1 MNHEY, CDR2 SMNVEV (reference sequence).

This clone is a singleton in its sample. The chain employs TRBV19 and TRBJ1-4, with TRBD1 matching 7 bases. Germline CDR1 and CDR2: LNHDA and SQIVND (reference sequence). The CDR3 sequence is 12 residues long. Losses at the gene ends were 5 bases for V and 13 bases for J; bases not matched to a gene: 7. The CDR3 spells CASSVGQVRLFF. CDR3 sequence (DNA): TGTGCCAGTAGTGTCGGACAGGTCAGACTGTTTTTT.

The rearrangement uses TRBV7-2 and TRBJ2-2, with 7 bases matching TRBD1. The CDR3 is 14 amino acids. The germline V gene has CDR1 SGHTA and CDR2 FQGNSA. The J segment lost 6 bases and the V segment lost 5 bases, leaving 6 bases of the junction unmatched. CDR3 sequence: CASSQGVAPGELFF. CDR3 nucleotide sequence: TGTGCCAGCAGCCAGGGGGTTGCGCCCGGGGAGCTGTTTTTT.

The chain couples TRBV20-1 to TRBJ2-1; 7 bases agree with TRBD2. CDR3 length: 15 amino acids. Per germline, CDR1 DFQATT and CDR2 SNEGSKA (reference sequence). The trim removed 3 bases at V and 8 bases at J, leaving 13 bases unmatched. The CDR3 here is CSASPRGRPFDEQFF. The CDR3 bases are TGCAGTGCTAGTCCGCGCGGGAGACCCTTCGATGAGCAGTTCTTC.

The chain has TRBV5-4 and TRBJ1-1; maybe TRBD1 (5 bases). This CDR3 contains 14 residues. Germline CDR1 SGHNT, CDR2 YYREEE (reference sequence). V shed 2 bases and J shed 1 base, with 9 bases lying between them. The CDR3 bases are TGTGCCAGCAGCTTCTTTACAGGGAACACTGAAGCTTTCTTT. This codes for CASSFFTGNTEAFF.

This rearrangement joins TRBV12-5 to TRBJ2-1; D is perhaps TRBD1 or TRBD2 (5 bases each). CDR1 and CDR2 (germline): LGHNT, FRNRAP. The CDR3 has 14 residues. V lost 6 bases and J lost 10, with 19 bases in between. The CDR3 reads CASGGRLQGGEQFF. For the CDR3, the DNA is TGTGCTAGTGGGGGACGACTTCAGGGTGGCGAGCAGTTCTTC.

A remark on this clone: Other DNA sequences from this sample encode an identical CDR3 as well. The chain combines TRBV6-1 with TRBJ1-1, with D uncertain. CDR1 is MNHNS, CDR2 SASEGT, per germline. Deletions cut 3 bases from V and 4 bases from J, with 6 bases between. The CDR3 is 12 residues long. The CDR3 DNA follows: TGTGCCAGCAGTGACAGTATCACTGAAGCTTTCTTT. It specifies CASSDSITEAFF.